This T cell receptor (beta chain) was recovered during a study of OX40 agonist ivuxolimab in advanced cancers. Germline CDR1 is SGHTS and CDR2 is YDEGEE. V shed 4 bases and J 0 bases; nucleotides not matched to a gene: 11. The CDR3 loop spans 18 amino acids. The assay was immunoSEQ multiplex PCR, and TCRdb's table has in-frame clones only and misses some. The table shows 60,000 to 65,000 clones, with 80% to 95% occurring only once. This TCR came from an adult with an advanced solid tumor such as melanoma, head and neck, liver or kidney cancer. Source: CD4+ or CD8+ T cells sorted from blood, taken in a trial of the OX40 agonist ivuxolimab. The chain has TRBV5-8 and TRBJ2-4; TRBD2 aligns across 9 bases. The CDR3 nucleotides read TGTGCCAGCAGCCCCAGTGTAGCGGGGGAAATAGCCAAAAACATTCAGTACTTC. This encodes CASSPSVAGEIAKNIQYF.